Presented here are 31 T cell receptor beta chains from one specimen sequenced in a study of T-cell reconstitution after alpha-beta-depleted transplantation in children. Unique molecular identifiers were built into the TCRbeta library. TCRdb passed the PCR reads through MiXCR, listing each CDR3 protein once. The table includes about 540,000 distinct CDR3 sequences, 27% detected once. Here the sequenced sample was PBMCs, taken before TCRalphabeta/CD19-depleted stem cell transplant. Every receptor here comes from a boy under two years old with Wiskott-Aldrich syndrome, due to receive a stem cell transplant.

This chain uses TRBV12-3 or TRBV12-4 with TRBJ1-4, with 9 nucleotides matching TRBD1. The CDR3 has 15 residues. Unmatched junction bases numbered 15, after V lost 8 bases and J lost 11 bases. As DNA, the CDR3 is TGTGCCAGCCTTCCCGGGGGGACAGGGAAGGAGAAACTGTTTTTT. It encodes CASLPGGTGKEKLFF.

The chain is built from TRBV20-1 and TRBJ2-7; 11 bases agree with TRBD2. V shed 6 bases and J 6 bases; nucleotides not matched to a gene: 10. CDR1 is DFQATT, CDR2 SNEGSKA, per germline (reference sequence). The CDR3 runs 14 residues. CDR3 sequence (DNA): TGCAGTGCCTTTAGCGGGAGGGCGAGGGGCGAGCAGTACTTC. Translation gives CSAFSGRARGEQYF.

The sample holds a few counts of this clonotype. The chain carries TRBV20-1 and TRBJ2-7, with unresolved D. The CDR3 covers 14 residues. Per the germline V gene, CDR1 is DFQATT and CDR2 is SNEGSKA (reference sequence). Deletions cut 0 bases from V and 0 bases from J, with 9 bases between. In DNA form, the CDR3 reads TGCAGTGCTAGAGAACCTCAGCACTCCTACGAGCAGTACTTC. Translated: CSAREPQHSYEQYF.

The gene calls are TRBV9 and TRBJ2-5; D is unclear. This CDR3 comprises 16 residues. Germline-derived CDR1 and CDR2 are SGDLS and YYNGEE. V lost 0 bases and J lost 2, with 14 bases in between. CDR3: CASSVGYFRSQETQYF. The DNA of the CDR3 is TGTGCCAGCAGCGTAGGTTATTTTAGGTCTCAAGAGACCCAGTACTTC.

The gene calls are TRBV12-3 or TRBV12-4 and TRBJ2-1; no reliable D call. This CDR3 is built from 14 residues. The V and J ends lost 7 bases and 6 bases respectively, with 16 bases between them. CDR3 sequence (DNA): TGTGCCAGCAATAGGGCCAAGGTAGGCAATGAGCAGTTCTTC. Residues: CASNRAKVGNEQFF.

The chain couples TRBV7-2 to TRBJ2-1; weak D call: TRBD2 (5 bases). With 5 bases removed from V and 4 bases from J, the gap between germline ends came to 15 bases. Per the germline V gene, CDR1 is SGHTA and CDR2 is FQGNSA. There are 15 residues in the CDR3. In DNA, the CDR3 is TGTGCCAGCAGCCCTTCGGAGGTTCGTTACAATGAGCAGTTCTTC. Its protein product is CASSPSEVRYNEQFF.

This clonotype showed up just a few times. The chain links TRBV18 to TRBJ2-1; 9 nucleotides line up with TRBD1. The ends lost 2 bases at V and 14 bases at J; junction bases unmatched: 7. The germline gives CDR1 KGHSH, CDR2 LQKENI. The CDR3 covers 13 residues. The CDR3 region is CASSPAPGTGKFF. The CDR3 DNA follows: TGTGCCAGCTCACCAGCTCCCGGGACAGGGAAGTTCTTC.

This clonotype came up a few times. The V call is TRBV2, the J call TRBJ2-3; the match to TRBD2 covers 13 bases. The CDR3 is 18 residues long. CDR1 is SNHLY, CDR2 FYNNEI, per germline. V was clipped by 1 base and J by 0 bases; unmatched bases: 4. The CDR3 reads CASSEGTSGSLSTDTQYF. Written as DNA, the CDR3 is TGTGCCAGCAGTGAAGGGACTAGCGGGAGCTTGAGCACAGATACGCAGTATTTT.

The chain has TRBV5-1 and TRBJ2-1, with TRBD2 matching 9 bases. After removal of 1 base from V and 9 bases from J, the junction contained 8 bases not matched to a gene. The CDR3 is 15 residues long. Germline V lookup: CDR1 SGHRS, CDR2 YFSETQ. CDR3 in DNA: TGCGCCAGCAGCTTGTTGCCTAGCGGGACCGGTGAGCAGTTCTTC. Translation: CASSLLPSGTGEQFF. The full variable domain, with the rest looked up from reference TRBV5-1 and TRBJ2-1, is KAGVTQTPRYLIKTRGQQVTLSCSPISGHRSVSWYQQTPGQGLQFLFEYFSETQRNKGNFPGRFSGRQFSNSRSEMNVSTLELGDSALYLCASSLLPSGTGEQFFGPGTRLTVL.

The V gene is TRBV27, the J gene TRBJ2-1, with D perhaps matching TRBD2 (6 bases). This CDR3 comprises 15 residues. The germline V gene has CDR1 MNHEY and CDR2 SMNVEV (reference sequence). The V and J ends lost 3 bases and 1 base respectively, with 10 bases between them. CDR3 sequence: CASSFGTESYNEQFF. CDR3 nucleotide sequence: TGTGCCAGCAGTTTCGGGACTGAATCCTACAATGAGCAGTTCTTC.

Comments on this clonotype: Germline and junction disagree at one end, which may indicate a read error. V usage is TRBV20-1 and J usage is TRBJ1-5; no firm D call. Per the germline V gene, CDR1 is DFQATT and CDR2 is SNEGSKA (reference sequence). The CDR3 sequence is 18 residues long. Here the CDR3 DNA reads TGCTGTGCTAGAGACTGGGCCCGTTCGGCTGACTTCAATCAGCCCCAGCATTTT. Protein sequence: CCARDWARSADFNQPQHF.

The sample holds a few counts of this clonotype. The junction and the germline gene differ at one end; a read error may be behind it. This chain joins TRBV5-8 and TRBJ2-1, with D perhaps matching TRBD1 or TRBD2 (5 bases each). CDR3 length: 14 residues. Germline V gene sequence: CDR1 SGHTS, CDR2 YDEGEE. The DNA of the CDR3 is TGTGCCAGCAGCTTGGTTTATGCCGGGGCCAAGACGGTCTTC. Its protein product is CASSLVYAGAKTVF. Complete variable domain (other parts from reference TRBV5-8 and TRBJ2-1): EAGVTQSPTHLIKTRGQQATLRCSPISGHTSVYWYQQALGLGLQFLLWYDEGEERNRGNFPPRFSGRQFPNYSSELNVNALELEDSALYLCASSLVYAGAKTVFGPGTRLTVL.

This clonotype turned up a few times. V is TRBV29-1 and J is TRBJ2-5; D unresolved. The V and J ends lost 4 bases and 5 bases respectively, with 14 bases between them. CDR3 length equals 13 residues. The V gene's germline CDR1 is SQVTM and CDR2 ANQGSEA. The CDR3 DNA is TGCAGCGTTGTTCTTCTAGTCCCGGAGACCCAGTACTTC. Protein: CSVVLLVPETQYF.

The V and J genes are TRBV9 and TRBJ2-1; the D gene is possibly TRBD2 (6 bases). Germline V CDR1 and CDR2: SGDLS, YYNGEE. Trimming stripped 0 bases from V and 4 bases from J, with 14 bases between. The CDR3 is 16 amino acids. Written as DNA, the CDR3 is TGTGCCAGCAGCGTAGCGGGTAGCGGCTCTTACAATGAGCAGTTCTTC. It yields the protein CASSVAGSGSYNEQFF.

This clonotype has only a few counts. CDR3: CASSFPGGYTF. Here the CDR3 DNA reads TGCGCCAGCAGCTTTCCCGGCGGCTACACCTTC. V usage is TRBV5-1 and J usage is TRBJ1-2; D ambiguous. This CDR3 has 11 amino acids. The V gene's germline CDR1 is SGHRS and CDR2 YFSETQ. V shed 2 bases and J shed 8 bases, with 7 bases lying between them.

This clonotype was picked up a small number of times. The rearrangement joins TRBV5-1 to TRBJ2-7; D is uncertain. Trimming left V 3 bases short and J 3 bases short, with 7 bases between. The germline CDR1 and CDR2 sequences are SGHRS and YFSETQ. This CDR3 spans 12 amino acids. The CDR3 reads CASSSDFYEQYF. CDR3 nucleotides: TGCGCCAGCAGCTCCGACTTCTACGAGCAGTACTTC.

The chain employs TRBV24-1 and TRBJ1-2; 7 bases agree with TRBD1. J gave up 6 bases and V 7 bases, and 1 base lay outside the gene matches. The CDR3 runs to 11 residues. Germline V gene lookup returns CDR1 KGHDR and CDR2 SFDVKD. CDR3 bases: TGTGCCACCAGAGACAGGGATGGCTACACCTTC. As protein: CATRDRDGYTF.

The rearrangement uses TRBV12-3 or TRBV12-4 and TRBJ2-1, with TRBD1 matching 9 bases. J was trimmed by 4 bases and V by 5 bases; bases with no gene match: 9. The CDR3 contains 16 residues. The CDR3: CASSLLLGTGYNEQFF. CDR3 nucleotides: TGTGCCAGCAGTCTACTCCTCGGGACAGGGTACAATGAGCAGTTCTTC.

This clonotype showed up just a few times. This rearrangement joins TRBV4-2 to TRBJ2-2; D remains unclear. The CDR3 contains 16 residues. Trimming removed 1 base from V and 5 bases from J, with 14 bases in between. Germline CDR1 LGHNA, CDR2 YNFKEQ. Here the CDR3 DNA reads TGTGCCAGCAGCCAAGTTGGGGAAAGTGGGACCGGGGAGCTGTTTTTT. It is translated as CASSQVGESGTGELFF.

The V and J genes are TRBV5-1 and TRBJ2-5; D gene unclear. The length of the CDR3 is 14 residues. Trimming cost V 0 bases and J 0 bases, with 6 bases left between them. Per germline, CDR1 SGHRS and CDR2 YFSETQ. CDR3 bases: TGCGCCAGCAGCTTGGAAGGAGACCAAGAGACCCAGTACTTC. Translated, it gives CASSLEGDQETQYF.

The rearrangement links TRBV5-1 to TRBJ2-1; 7 nucleotides agree with TRBD2. V lost 3 bases to trimming and J lost 4 bases; unmatched junction nucleotides: 7. The germline V gene encodes CDR1 SGHRS and CDR2 YFSETQ. This CDR3 has 15 amino acids. The CDR3 spells CASSSAGRGYNEQFF. The CDR3 DNA sequence: TGCGCCAGCAGCTCAGCGGGACGGGGATACAATGAGCAGTTCTTC.

This clonotype showed up just a few times. The V call is TRBV20-1, the J call TRBJ1-3; D ambiguous. CDR3 length: 16 amino acids. Germline CDR1 reads DFQATT; CDR2 reads SNEGSKA (reference sequence). Trimming stripped 0 bases from V and 0 bases from J, with 12 bases between. The DNA for the CDR3 is TGCAGTGCTAGAGATCTGAGGGCAGCCTCTGGAAACACCATATATTTT. It yields the protein CSARDLRAASGNTIYF.

The rearrangement joins TRBV5-1 to TRBJ2-5, with D possibly being TRBD2 (6 bases). CDR1 SGHRS and CDR2 YFSETQ come from the germline V gene. V lost 0 bases to trimming and J lost 0 bases, with 12 bases between them. There are 16 residues in the CDR3. Here the CDR3 DNA reads TGCGCCAGCAGCTTGGCGGGGGTCAGCGACCAAGAGACCCAGTACTTC. Its protein is CASSLAGVSDQETQYF. The entire variable domain, with the rest obtained from reference TRBV5-1 and TRBJ2-5, is as follows: KAGVTQTPRYLIKTRGQQVTLSCSPISGHRSVSWYQQTPGQGLQFLFEYFSETQRNKGNFPGRFSGRQFSNSRSEMNVSTLELGDSALYLCASSLAGVSDQETQYFGPGTRLLVL.

This clonotype was seen a handful of times. The genes are TRBV12-3 or TRBV12-4 and TRBJ1-2; 7 nucleotides line up with TRBD1. Trimming cost V 5 bases and J 8 bases; bases outside gene matches: 8. This CDR3 contains 13 residues. The CDR3 DNA reads as TGTGCCAGCAGTGCCGGGACAGACCCCGGCTACACCTTC. It translates to CASSAGTDPGYTF.

The CDR3 DNA follows: TGCGCCAGCAGCCAAAGTCTTGGACTAGCGGGGACGAGCACAGATACGCAGTATTTT. Translated, it gives CASSQSLGLAGTSTDTQYF. This chain connects TRBV4-1 to TRBJ2-3; 12 bases fit TRBD2. This CDR3 is 19 amino acids long. CDR1 is MGHRA, CDR2 YSYEKL, per germline. V was pared by 2 bases and J by 0 bases, with 9 bases of the junction left unmatched.

There are a few counts of this clonotype. The chain carries TRBV19 and TRBJ2-7; the D call may be TRBD1 or TRBD2 (5 bases each). V shed 5 bases and J shed 2 bases, with 16 bases lying between them. Germline CDR1 LNHDA, CDR2 SQIVND (reference sequence). This CDR3 contains 15 residues. DNA of the CDR3: TGTGCCAGTAGTTCAGAGGGGTTTGCGCCCTACGAGCAGTACTTC. This translates into CASSSEGFAPYEQYF.

The chain is built from TRBV5-1 and TRBJ2-3; a weak D match, TRBD2 (7 bases). Looked up from germline, CDR1 is SGHRS and CDR2 is YFSETQ. The CDR3 covers 15 residues. Trimming stripped 7 bases from V and 1 base from J, with 16 bases between. CDR3 nucleotide sequence: TGCGCCAGCGCAGAGGGGGAGGGCCGCACAGATACGCAGTATTTT. The encoded protein is CASAEGEGRTDTQYF.

J is TRBJ1-1 and V is TRBV5-1; no reliable D call. Trimming removed 7 bases at V and 1 base at J, with 8 bases between. Per germline, CDR1 SGHRS and CDR2 YFSETQ. CDR3 length equals 12 residues. The CDR3 bases are TGCGCCAGCGCGGACGGGAACACTGAAGCTTTCTTT. Its protein is CASADGNTEAFF. The full variable domain, with the rest looked up from reference TRBV5-1 and TRBJ1-1, is KAGVTQTPRYLIKTRGQQVTLSCSPISGHRSVSWYQQTPGQGLQFLFEYFSETQRNKGNFPGRFSGRQFSNSRSEMNVSTLELGDSALYLCASADGNTEAFFGQGTRLTVV.

This chain links TRBV5-1 with TRBJ2-5, with no clear D. Per the germline V gene, CDR1 is SGHRS and CDR2 is YFSETQ. The germline V and J ends were trimmed by 4 bases and 0 bases, with 10 bases remaining between them. The CDR3 length is 14 residues. In nucleotides, the CDR3 is TGCGCCAGCAGCCGCCCCCCCGACCAAGAGACCCAGTACTTC. This codes for CASSRPPDQETQYF.

The table lists this clonotype with a few counts. The J gene is TRBJ2-3, the V gene TRBV10-3, with D perhaps matching TRBD1 or TRBD2 (5 bases each). Trimming removed 4 bases at V and 5 bases at J, with 13 bases between. This CDR3 is 14 amino acids long. The V gene's germline CDR1 is ENHRY and CDR2 SYGVKD. The CDR3 coding sequence is TGTGCCATCAGTGGAGGGGCGTCCGGAGATACGCAGTATTTT. Protein product: CAISGGASGDTQYF.

The table lists this clonotype with a few counts. The chain is built from TRBV10-2 and TRBJ2-3, with D possibly TRBD1 on 5 matching bases. The germline V gene has CDR1 WSHSY and CDR2 SAAADI. The CDR3 totals 15 residues. The V end lost 2 bases, the J end lost 0 bases, and 9 bases lay between the germline ends. The CDR3 region is CASSETGTSTDTQYF. The DNA of the CDR3 is TGCGCCAGCAGTGAGACAGGAACTAGCACAGATACGCAGTATTTT.